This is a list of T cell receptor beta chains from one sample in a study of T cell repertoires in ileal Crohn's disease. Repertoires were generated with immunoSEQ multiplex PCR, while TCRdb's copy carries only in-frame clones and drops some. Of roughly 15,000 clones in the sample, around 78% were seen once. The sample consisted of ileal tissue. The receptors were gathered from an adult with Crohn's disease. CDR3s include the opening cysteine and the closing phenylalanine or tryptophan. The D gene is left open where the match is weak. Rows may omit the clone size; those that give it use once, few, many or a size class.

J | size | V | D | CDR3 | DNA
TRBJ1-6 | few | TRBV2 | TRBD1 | CASRDTGENSPLHF | TGTGCCAGCAGGGATACAGGGGAAAATTCACCCCTCCACTTT
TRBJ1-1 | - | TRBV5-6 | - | CASSFRTDLSAEAFF | TGTGCCAGCAGCTTCCGGACAGACCTTAGTGCTGAAGCTTTCTTT
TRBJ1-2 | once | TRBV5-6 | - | CASSLGLKGYTF | TGTGCCAGCAGCTTAGGACTCAAAGGCTACACCTTC
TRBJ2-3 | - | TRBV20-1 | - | CSVSSTDTQYF | TGCAGTGTTTCGAGCACAGATACGCAGTATTTT
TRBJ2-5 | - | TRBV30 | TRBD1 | CAVSGGQGQTQYF | TGTGCCGTCTCTGGGGGACAGGGTCAGACCCAGTACTTC
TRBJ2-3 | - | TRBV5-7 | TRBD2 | CASSSASRGVPDTQYF | TGTGCCAGCAGTTCTGCCTCGCGGGGGGTCCCCGATACGCAGTATTTT
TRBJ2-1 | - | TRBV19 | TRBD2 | CASSLLAGAGWYNEQFF | TGTGCCAGTAGTTTACTAGCGGGGGCAGGGTGGTACAATGAGCAGTTCTTC
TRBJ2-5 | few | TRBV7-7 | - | CASSLEGLKETQYF | TGTGCCAGCAGCCTAGAGGGACTGAAAGAGACCCAGTACTTC
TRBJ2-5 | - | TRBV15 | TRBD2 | CATSRDSPGLEGGETQYF | TGTGCCACCAGCAGAGATTCCCCGGGACTAGAGGGGGGAGAGACCCAGTACTTC
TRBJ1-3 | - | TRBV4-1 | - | CASSQEIRESSGNTIYF | TGCGCCAGCAGCCAGGAGATTAGGGAGAGCTCTGGAAACACCATATATTTT
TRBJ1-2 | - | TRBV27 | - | CASSPVSTGYGYTF | TGTGCCAGCTCCCCCGTCAGCACGGGCTATGGCTACACCTTC
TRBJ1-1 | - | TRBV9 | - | CASSPPGGLNTEAFF | TGTGCCAGCAGCCCCCCGGGGGGGTTGAACACTGAAGCTTTCTTT
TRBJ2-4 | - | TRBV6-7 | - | CASSWAALAKNIQYF | TGTGCCAGCAGTTGGGCAGCACTAGCCAAAAACATTCAGTACTTC
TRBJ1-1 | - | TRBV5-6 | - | CASSLDTGKNTEAFF | TGTGCCAGCAGCTTGGATACAGGGAAGAACACTGAAGCTTTCTTT
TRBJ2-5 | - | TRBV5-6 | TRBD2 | CASSSRGGSLLVQETQYF | TGTGCCAGCAGCTCTCGCGGGGGGTCGCTTTTAGTGCAAGAGACCCAGTACTTC
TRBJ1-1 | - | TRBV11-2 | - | CASSREVREAFF | TGTGCCAGCAGTCGCGAGGTTAGGGAAGCTTTCTTT
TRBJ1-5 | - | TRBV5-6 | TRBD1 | CASSRRVTGAHQPQHF | TGTGCCAGCAGCCGGCGGGTGACAGGGGCTCATCAGCCCCAGCATTTT
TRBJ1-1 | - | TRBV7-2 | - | CASSVRQEPTEAFF | TGTGCCAGCAGCGTAAGACAGGAGCCCACTGAAGCTTTCTTT
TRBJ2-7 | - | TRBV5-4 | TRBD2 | CASSFMGGNEQYF | TGTGCCAGCAGCTTTATGGGGGGGAACGAGCAGTACTTC
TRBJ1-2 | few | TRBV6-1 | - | CATREAGAFNYGYTF | TGTGCCACCCGCGAGGCAGGGGCTTTTAACTATGGCTACACCTTC
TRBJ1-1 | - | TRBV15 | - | CATSRFRLGGTYTEAFF | TGTGCCACCAGCAGGTTCCGGCTGGGGGGGACTTACACTGAAGCTTTCTTT
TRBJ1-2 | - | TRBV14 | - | CASSQSAVYGYTF | TGTGCCAGCAGCCAAAGTGCGGTCTATGGCTACACCTTC
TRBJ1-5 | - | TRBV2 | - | CASSPGRGKSNQPQHF | TGTGCCAGCAGCCCGGGCAGGGGTAAAAGCAATCAGCCCCAGCATTTT
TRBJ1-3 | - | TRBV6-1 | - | CASSDQGSSGNTIYF | TGTGCCAGCAGTGATCAGGGGAGCTCTGGAAACACCATATATTTT
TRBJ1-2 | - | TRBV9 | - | CASSVAAQLYGYTF | TGTGCCAGCAGCGTAGCAGCACAGCTCTATGGCTACACCTTC